This TCR beta chain comes out of a study of cytomegalovirus exposure and HLA in healthy donors. All donors participated as healthy donors of bone marrow. General observations from the study: Some V segments, TRBV6-2 and TRBV6-3 among them, were indistinguishable and were therefore excluded. The later analysis indicated that the majority of CMV-associated TCR beta chains appeared HLA-restricted. An analysis done earlier found most TCR beta V segments productive about 90% or about 30% of the time.

Concerning this clone: Its specificity is not known. Other DNA sequences within the sample encode an identical CDR3.

The germline V gene encodes CDR1 SGDLS and CDR2 YYNGEE. V was pared by 3 bases and J by 6 bases, with 2 bases of the junction left unmatched. The CDR3 is made up of 14 amino acids. Vbeta (60) and Jbeta (13) primers were used in the PCR. Some clones are missing from TCRdb's copy, which holds only in-frame ones; the method was immunoSEQ multiplex PCR. Here the sample spans about 300,000 clones, just over 85% being singletons. Sequencing used PBMCs. The sequence was collected from a man in his forties or fifties in good health and CMV-seropositive. V gene TRBV9 combines with J gene TRBJ2-1; 11 nucleotides line up with TRBD2. The CDR3 region is CASSAGLAGNEQFF. CDR3 bases: TGTGCCAGCAGCGCAGGACTAGCGGGCAATGAGCAGTTCTTC.